A single T cell receptor beta chain is shown here with its context. This specimen belongs to a study of T cell changes during pregnancy in multiple sclerosis. Data came from immunoSEQ multiplex PCR; TCRdb stores just in-frame clones and leaves some out. The sample yields about 70,000 clones, approximately 94% seen once. The germline gives CDR1 SSHAT, CDR2 FNYEAQ (reference sequence). V shed 5 bases and J shed 3 bases, with 5 bases lying between them. The CDR3 is made up of 13 amino acids. The sequence came from a female donor with multiple sclerosis, enrolled in a pregnancy study. The gene calls are TRBV7-7 and TRBJ2-6; D gene unclear. The input for sequencing was peripheral blood, taken in the third trimester of pregnancy. The chain's CDR3 is CASSPSGANVLTF. In DNA form, the CDR3 reads TGTGCCAGCAGCCCTAGTGGGGCCAACGTCCTGACTTTC.